A selection of T cell receptor beta chains follows, all from one sample in a study of blood T cell repertoires in COVID-19. The protocol was immunoSEQ multiplex PCR, while the TCRdb copy is restricted to in-frame clones and leaves out a portion. The sample comprises about 200,000 clones, roughly nine tenths of which are singletons, and less than 4.5% rests with the top ten. The specimen was PBMCs or T cells enriched from blood (not recorded which). The receptors originated from a woman under 40 with acute COVID-19. CDR3s include the opening cysteine and the closing phenylalanine or tryptophan. A D gene is named only where the DNA matches it firmly. Expanded clones get a size class; other rows say once, few or many, or leave the size out.

D,size,J,V,DNA,CDR3
.,.,TRBJ2-5,TRBV6-5,TGTGCCAGCAGTCTACGGAAGGAGGTAGAGACCCAGTACTTC,CASSLRKEVETQYF
.,.,TRBJ1-4,TRBV3-1/TRBV3-2,TGTGCCAGCAGCCAAGACAGGGCGAATGAAAAACTGTTTTTT,CASSQDRANEKLFF
TRBD1,.,TRBJ1-6,TRBV10-3,TGTGCCATCAGGGGGACAGGGGTTGATTCACCCCTCCACTTT,CAIRGTGVDSPLHF
.,.,TRBJ1-4,TRBV5-1,TGCGCCAGCAGCTTGACACCGAATAATGAAAAACTGTTTTTT,CASSLTPNNEKLFF
.,.,TRBJ2-1,TRBV1,TGCACCAGCACCAGCGTCATGACAGGGAAAAAAGACAATGAGCAGTTCTTC,CTSTSVMTGKKDNEQFF
.,.,TRBJ2-7,TRBV9,TGTGCCAGCAGCGTAGCTGCGGGGTACGAGCAGTACTTC,CASSVAAGYEQYF
TRBD1,.,TRBJ2-6,TRBV5-6,TGTGCCAGCAGCTTGTCCCGGGACAGGGGTGGCAACGTCCTGACTTTC,CASSLSRDRGGNVLTF
TRBD1,.,TRBJ2-1,TRBV10-3,TGTGCCATCAGTGAGTCGACAGGGGTTTTCGAGCAGTTCTTC,CAISESTGVFEQFF
TRBD1,.,TRBJ1-3,TRBV6-5,TGTGCCAGCACTTGGGGGACAGGGGGCAGGAACACCATATATTTT,CASTWGTGGRNTIYF
.,.,TRBJ1-1,TRBV29-1,TGCAGCGTTGAAAGGGGTAGGGACACTGAAGCTTTCTTT,CSVERGRDTEAFF
.,.,TRBJ1-4,TRBV6-5,TGTGCCAGCAGCCCAAGGACAGAACTTGGCGAAAAACTGTTTTTT,CASSPRTELGEKLFF
TRBD1,.,TRBJ2-1,TRBV6-5,TGTGCCAGCAGTTTAAACAGGGGGAATAGTGAGCAGTTCTTC,CASSLNRGNSEQFF
.,.,TRBJ1-5,TRBV6-1,TGTGCCAGCAGTGATTACAACCTGAGCGGGCAGCCCCAGCATTTT,CASSDYNLSGQPQHF
TRBD2,.,TRBJ2-3,TRBV7-3,TGTGCCAGCAGCTTCAGCGGGGGGGCCCCAGATACGCAGTATTTT,CASSFSGGAPDTQYF
.,.,TRBJ2-3,TRBV7-9,TGTGCCAGCAGCCGCGTAGATACGCAGTATTTT,CASSRVDTQYF
.,once,TRBJ2-5,TRBV7-8,TGTGCCAGCAGCTTAAAGATGGGGGGGCGAGGCCAAGAGACCCAGTACTTC,CASSLKMGGRGQETQYF
.,.,TRBJ1-1,TRBV30,TGTGCCTGGAGTGCCTCTCTAGAGGTTTTCTTT,CAWSASLEVFF
.,.,TRBJ1-5,TRBV15,TGTGCCACCAGCAGAGACAGGGTCGGACAGCCCCAGCATTTT,CATSRDRVGQPQHF
TRBD1,.,TRBJ2-7,TRBV29-1,TGCAGCGTTGAACCGACAGGGGGAATCGACGAGCAGTACTTC,CSVEPTGGIDEQYF
.,once,TRBJ2-7,TRBV30,TGTGCCTGGAGTGCACGTGGGGGGTCGGGAGAGCAGTACTTC,CAWSARGGSGEQYF
.,.,TRBJ1-4,TRBV5-4,TGTGCCAGCAGCTTGGAGCCAGGGAATGAAAAACTGTTTTTT,CASSLEPGNEKLFF
.,.,TRBJ2-5,TRBV24-1,TGTGCCACCAGTGATTCCTCAGGGCTGGGAGAGACCCAGTACTTC,CATSDSSGLGETQYF
.,.,TRBJ2-7,TRBV19,TGTGCCAGTAGTTCCCAGGGGGGCAGATTCTCCTACGAGCAGTACTTC,CASSSQGGRFSYEQYF
.,.,TRBJ1-2,TRBV7-2,TGTGCCAGCAGCTTAGTGGGCTACGATGGCTACACCTTC,CASSLVGYDGYTF
TRBD1,.,TRBJ2-1,TRBV20-1,TGCAGCGCTAGTTACAGGGGGGTTGGCAATGAGCAGTTCTTC,CSASYRGVGNEQFF
TRBD1,.,TRBJ1-1,TRBV10-1,TGCGCCAGCAGTCCGGGACAGACGACTGAAGCTTTCTTT,CASSPGQTTEAFF
TRBD1,.,TRBJ1-6,TRBV30,TGTGCCTGGAGTAGTATGGGACAGTTTGGCTCCTATAATTCACCCCTCCACTTT,CAWSSMGQFGSYNSPLHF
.,.,TRBJ1-2,TRBV25-1,TGTGCCAGCAGTGACGTGTCCGATTCCCTGAGATTAGGCTACACCTTC,CASSDVSDSLRLGYTF
.,.,TRBJ1-5,TRBV19,TGTGCCAGTAGTCCTGTACAGGGCATCAATCAGCCCCAGCATTTT,CASSPVQGINQPQHF
.,.,TRBJ1-1,TRBV11-2,TGTGCCAGCAGCTTAACCACTAGACGGGACACTGAAGCTTTCTTT,CASSLTTRRDTEAFF
.,.,TRBJ1-1,TRBV20-1,TGCAGTGCTACCTCAGGGGCTGAAGCTTTCTTT,CSATSGAEAFF
TRBD1,.,TRBJ1-4,TRBV18,TGTGCCAGCTCCCCTGTGAAGGGACAGAATGAAAAACTGTTTTTT,CASSPVKGQNEKLFF
.,once,TRBJ1-6,TRBV3-1/TRBV3-2,TGTGCCAGCAGCCAAGTAGGGGATTTCGGTTCACCCCTCCACTTT,CASSQVGDFGSPLHF
.,.,TRBJ2-3,TRBV7-2,TGTGCCAGCAGCAAAACGGGGGGCCCGGCAGATACGCAGTATTTT,CASSKTGGPADTQYF
.,.,TRBJ1-2,TRBV18,TGTGCCAGCTCACCATCAATAATAGGGCGGGCAACAACCTATGGCTACACCTTC,CASSPSIIGRATTYGYTF
.,once,TRBJ1-1,TRBV4-3,TGCGCCAGCAGCCAAGGTGGTATCGAGTACACTGAAGCTTTCTTT,CASSQGGIEYTEAFF
TRBD2,.,TRBJ2-5,TRBV24-1,TGTGCCACCTCGGCTAGCGGGGGGGCAGAGACCCAGTACTTC,CATSASGGAETQYF
.,.,TRBJ1-1,TRBV5-1,TGCGCCAGCAGCTTGGTCCCAGGGCCGAACACTGAAGCTTTCTTT,CASSLVPGPNTEAFF
.,.,TRBJ1-1,TRBV9,TGTGCCAGCAGCGTCGTGGACACCCAAGGCGCTGAAGCTTTCTTT,CASSVVDTQGAEAFF
TRBD1,.,TRBJ2-7,TRBV27,TGTGCCAGCAGTTTCGGGACAGGGGGGGCCGAGCAGTACTTC,CASSFGTGGAEQYF
.,.,TRBJ1-2,TRBV5-4,TGTGCCAGCAGTTTGCAACCGTCCGGACACATTTATGGCTACACCTTC,CASSLQPSGHIYGYTF
.,once,TRBJ2-7,TRBV20-1,TGCAGTCTAGCGAGCTCCTACGAGCAGTACTTC,CSLASSYEQYF